The TCR beta chain under discussion was sequenced for a study of blood T cells in healthy people across ages. PCR was performed a second time for 7 to 11 cycles using a sample-barcoded 5' primer and a J-beta primer mix. TCRdb reprocessed the 5' RACE reads with MiXCR, giving one entry per CDR3 protein. The sample yields roughly 1.5 million distinct CDR3 sequences, 35% to 45% seen once. The individuals who served as donors were healthy Caucasians living in Russia, aged roughly 6 to 95. Per-sample PBMC isolation yielded at least 7 million cells. Germline V gene sequence: CDR1 SGHTA, CDR2 FQGNSA. The CDR3 is made up of 18 amino acids. Trimming at V came to 5 bases and at J to 0 bases, leaving 9 bases not matched to a gene.

The source is a woman younger than 35 in good health. The sequencing input was blood. The rearrangement joins TRBV7-2 to TRBJ2-3, with 12 bases lining up with TRBD2. The CDR3 coding sequence is TGTGCCAGCAGCCCAAGGGGACTAGCGGGCCTAAGCACAGATACGCAGTATTTT. Translation: CASSPRGLAGLSTDTQYF.